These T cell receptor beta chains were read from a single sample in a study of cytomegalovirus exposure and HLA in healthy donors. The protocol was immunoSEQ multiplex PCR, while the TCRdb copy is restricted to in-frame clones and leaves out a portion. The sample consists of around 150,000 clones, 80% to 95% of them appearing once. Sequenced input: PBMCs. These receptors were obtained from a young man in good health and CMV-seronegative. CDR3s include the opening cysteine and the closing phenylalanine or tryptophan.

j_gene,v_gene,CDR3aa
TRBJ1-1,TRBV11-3,CASTYRVGTNTEAFF
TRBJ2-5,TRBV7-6,CASSDLQGPRETQYF
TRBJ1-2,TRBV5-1,CASSHGTGLNYGYTF
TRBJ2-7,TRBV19,CASSRGTDVYEQYF
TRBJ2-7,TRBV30,CAWSGRGARESYEQYF
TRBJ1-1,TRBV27,CASSLSIGGRGEAFF
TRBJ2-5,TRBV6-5,CASSYSRQGRETQYF
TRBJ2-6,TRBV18,CASSPAPGANVLTF
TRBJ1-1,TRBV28,CALRAGKNTEAFF
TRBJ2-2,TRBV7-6,CASSVGQGITGELFF
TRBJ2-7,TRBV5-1,CASSLGTGEGYEQYF
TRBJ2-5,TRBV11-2,CASSLLLAGGPETQYF
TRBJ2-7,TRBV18,CASSPGQGVYEQYF
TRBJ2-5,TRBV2,CASSVPLDWTEILAGEETQYF